The T cell receptor (beta chain) described here comes from a study of shared clonotypes between healthy human individuals (dated by TCRdb to about 2020). At the level of the whole study: A few men and two women, aged 18 to 49 years, made up the cohort. To estimate repertoire size and how much clonotype sharing occurs between individuals, the study deeply sequenced the blood TCR repertoires of several healthy adults. Each donor's leukapheresis produced roughly between about 0.9 and 9.5 billion PBMCs. To increase sequencing depth and limit assay-specific biases, different laboratories used diverse techniques to prepare libraries and sequence TCR repertoires. Per donor, three plates each were used for CD4 naive and CD4 memory, two for CD8 naive, and one for CD8 memory. General findings and caveats noted by the study authors: Because the study included only a small number of donors, the genetic and exposure-history diversity represented was limited. Rarefaction of sorted-subset datasets indicated incomplete sequencing despite the large sequencing depth. Naive subsets generally had larger estimated clonotype richness than memory subsets. Based on pairwise subsampling, the degree of clonotype sharing among donors was expected to be affected by sequencing depth. Compared with non-shared clonotypes, clonotypes shared by all four sorted-subset donors had higher generation probabilities. When a handful of donors were compared, the shared fraction of clonotypes was about 5.4% for naive CD4, around 3.6% for naive CD8, 2.3% for memory CD4, and 0.4% for memory CD8. Only blood was sampled, and tissue TCR repertoires likely differ from those in blood.

Remarks on this clone: What antigen it recognizes has not been identified. Within one base of it there is no much larger clone, and no base qualities were kept.

Taken from cysteine to phenylalanine, the CDR3 has 16 residues. Just the 48-base CDR3 DNA is kept, in frame starting at base 1. V is shortened by 3 bases, J by 4 bases, and the region joining them spans 18 bases. Based on the germline V gene, the CDR1 and CDR2 sequences are ENHRY and SYGVKD. Using the deep immunoSEQ assay, TCR CDR3 regions were amplified from genomic DNA by multiplex PCR. Genomic DNA extracted from each cell subset was distributed evenly over all wells of several immunoSEQ 96-well plates, and each plate served as one replicate. For sorted subsets, around 200 ng genomic DNA, equal to tens of thousands of T cell genomes, was loaded into each replicate PCR. The purified libraries were quantified using a Qubit 3.0 fluorometer, sized with a Bioanalyzer 2100, and then quantified again using the KAPA Library Quantification kit. Each immunoSEQ 96-well plate was sequenced on its own single-read 150-cycle Illumina NextSeq 550 flow cell. Per the authors' processing: Because only junctional sequences without quality scores were contained in the immunoSEQ output, filtering matching that applied to full-length reads could not be performed. Sequences were annotated with PyIR, a Python wrapper for IgBLAST v1.9, using IMGT germline references to assign V/J genes and CDR3. Any read was removed if the V/J assignment was weak (E-value above 1e-6), the CDR3 was missing, or the read contained stop codons, out-of-frame junctions, or ambiguous translated residues. V3J clonotypes were defined as sequences sharing an identical inferred V gene, J gene, and CDR3 amino acid sequence. Percentage overlap between repertoires was computed as shared unique clonotypes divided by the size of the smaller repertoire. Richness of each repertoire was evaluated using RTK rarefaction, the Chao1 estimator, and Recon v2.1 estimates of unobserved clonotypes. Generation probabilities were computed with OLGA for all TCRbeta clonotypes obtained by the gDNA method from a few donors. The table comes from immuneACCESS by way of TCRdb, which keeps in-frame sequences with V and J called. Part of the clones is missing from these tables; in studies checked, under half for an unresolved V gene and the rest for unknown reasons. The V and J calls and clone size were taken over from that table, and D and trimming were inferred from the DNA. The sample yields roughly 2.5 million clones; more than 80% were counted once. The ten largest make up under 0.15% of the sample.

The donors were healthy, HIV-negative adults with no recently reported acute infections or vaccinations. Only Caucasian adults living in Nashville, Tennessee, USA were represented among the donors. CD4+ T cells were enriched through magnetic negative selection, after which naive cells were positively selected on CD45RA and the remaining negative fraction served as the memory subset. Blood was collected by leukapheresis, and PBMCs were isolated by Ficoll-Histopaque density gradient centrifugation and then cryopreserved in liquid nitrogen vapor phase. Analytical flow cytometry was used to check the purity and quantity of each magnetically sorted T cell population. Genomic DNA was isolated from every sorted fraction and measured by UV absorbance on a Nanodrop 2000c.

The sample taken for sequencing was naive CD4+ T cells sorted from blood. The cell subset or site label on this specimen signifies: CD45RA+ positively selected. The source is a man aged 18 to 29 in good health. The sequence is built from TRBV10-3 and TRBJ2-5, with TRBD2 perhaps the D gene, on 7 matching bases. The DNA sequence reads TGTGCCATCAGTGATCTCATCGGGGGGCGGTTAGAGACCCAGTACTTC. It is translated as CAISDLIGGRLETQYF.